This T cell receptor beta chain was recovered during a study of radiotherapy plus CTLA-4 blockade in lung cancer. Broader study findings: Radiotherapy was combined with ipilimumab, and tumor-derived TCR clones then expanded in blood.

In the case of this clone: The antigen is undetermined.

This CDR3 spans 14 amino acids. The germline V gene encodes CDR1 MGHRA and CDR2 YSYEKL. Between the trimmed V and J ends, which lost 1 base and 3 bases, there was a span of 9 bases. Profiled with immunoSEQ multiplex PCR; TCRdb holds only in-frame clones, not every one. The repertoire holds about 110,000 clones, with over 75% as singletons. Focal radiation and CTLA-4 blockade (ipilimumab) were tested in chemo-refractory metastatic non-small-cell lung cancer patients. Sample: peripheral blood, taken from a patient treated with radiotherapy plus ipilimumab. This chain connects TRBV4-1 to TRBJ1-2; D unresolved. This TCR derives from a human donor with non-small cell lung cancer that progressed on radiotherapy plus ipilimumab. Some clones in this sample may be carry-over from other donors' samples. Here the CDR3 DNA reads TGCGCCAGCAGCCAAGGGACGGAACACTATGGCTACACCTTC. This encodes CASSQGTEHYGYTF.